These 9 T cell receptor beta chains were all obtained from the same sample, sequenced in a study of T cell clonotyping in hematopoietic cell transplantation. TCRdb's table, derived via immunoSEQ multiplex PCR, lists solely in-frame clones and lacks some. The sample lists some 6,500 clones, roughly nine tenths occurring once. Material: peripheral blood mononuclear cells, obtained 180 days after allogeneic stem cell transplant. All receptors derive from a female patient aged 45 to 65 who had an allogeneic stem cell transplant from an unrelated donor, so the T cells may come from the graft donor. Some clones in this sample may be carry-over from other donors' samples.

The gene calls are TRBV6-5 and TRBJ1-1, with TRBD1 as a possible D gene (5 bases). Per the germline V gene, CDR1 is MNHEY and CDR2 is SVGAGI. The V and J ends lost 4 bases and 8 bases respectively, with 11 bases between them. CDR3 length equals 12 residues. The CDR3 is CASSLMSGEAFF. The CDR3 bases are TGTGCCAGCAGTTTGATGTCAGGGGAAGCTTTCTTT.

In this sample, this clone turned up a few times. This chain links TRBV19 with TRBJ2-4, with 7 nucleotides matching TRBD2. With V trimmed by 5 bases and J by 0 bases, 7 bases remained unmatched. Germline CDR1 is LNHDA and CDR2 is SQIVND (reference sequence). This CDR3 spans 16 amino acids. The CDR3: CASSPTGGLAKNIQYF. The CDR3, as DNA: TGTGCCAGTAGTCCCACGGGGGGTTTAGCCAAAAACATTCAGTACTTC.

V is TRBV11-2 and J is TRBJ1-2, with D tentatively TRBD1 (5 bases). Trimming took 6 bases from V and 3 from J, leaving 17 bases between them. Germline V lookup: CDR1 SGHAT, CDR2 FQNNGV. CDR3 length equals 15 residues. CDR3 in amino acids: CASRDPGEGHYGYTF. In DNA, the CDR3 is TGTGCCAGCAGGGATCCCGGGGAGGGACACTATGGCTACACCTTC.

This clone was seen a single time. The V gene is TRBV29-1, the J gene TRBJ1-2, with D hard to call. In germline, CDR1 is SQVTM, CDR2 ANQGSEA. Between the trimmed V and J ends, which lost 2 bases and 6 bases, there was a span of 7 bases. The CDR3 covers 11 residues. The CDR3 reads CSVEWEDGYTF. As DNA, the CDR3 is TGCAGCGTTGAATGGGAGGATGGCTACACCTTC.

This clone occurred a few times. The chain has TRBV19 and TRBJ1-2; 11 bases are a match to TRBD1. J was trimmed by 6 bases and V by 3 bases; bases with no gene match: 3. CDR1 and CDR2 (germline): LNHDA, SQIVND (reference sequence). This CDR3 contains 14 residues. The CDR3 DNA follows: TGTGCCAGTAGTATTGGACAGGGGGCCGATGGCTACACCTTC. It translates to CASSIGQGADGYTF.

The rearrangement links TRBV2 to TRBJ1-2; 9 bases agree with TRBD1. CDR1 is SNHLY, CDR2 FYNNEI, per germline. With V trimmed by 9 bases and J by 3 bases, 2 bases remained unmatched. The CDR3 runs to 12 residues. This chain's CDR3 is CARTGGHYGYTF. The CDR3 DNA reads as TGTGCCAGAACAGGGGGCCACTATGGCTACACCTTC.

The V and J genes are TRBV5-1 and TRBJ2-6; D call uncertain. CDR1 is SGHRS, CDR2 YFSETQ, per germline. Trimming cost V 2 bases and J 4 bases, with 7 bases left between them. The length of the CDR3 is 14 residues. CDR3 loop: CASSLEWGANVLTF. The DNA of the CDR3 is TGCGCCAGCAGCTTAGAGTGGGGGGCCAACGTCCTGACTTTC.

V usage is TRBV7-2 and J usage is TRBJ2-7; 8 positions match TRBD1. V shed 5 bases and J 2 bases; nucleotides not matched to a gene: 11. The germline gives CDR1 SGHTA, CDR2 FQGNSA. This CDR3 region has 16 residues. CDR3 DNA: TGTGCCAGCAGCAAGACCGGGACAGGTGGAACCTACGAGCAGTACTTC. Protein sequence: CASSKTGTGGTYEQYF.

The V call is TRBV2, the J call TRBJ1-2; D gene uncertain. Trimming removed 7 bases from V and 8 bases from J, with 11 bases in between. Germline V lookup: CDR1 SNHLY, CDR2 FYNNEI. The CDR3 has 11 amino acids. The CDR3 spells CASTPNRGYTF. Here the CDR3 DNA reads TGTGCCAGCACCCCGAACCGAGGCTACACCTTC.